A selection of T cell receptor beta chains follows, all from one sample in a study of circulating CD8 cells and anti-PD-1 response in melanoma. TCRdb analysed the reads with MiXCR anew, one entry per CDR3 protein. The table shows under 500 distinct CDR3 sequences, with about 9.4% occurring only once. Sequences were derived from CD8+ T cells from PBMCs, sampled at baseline or after one month of anti-PD-1 therapy (not recorded which). The receptors were sampled from a human donor with melanoma. CDR3s include the opening cysteine and the closing phenylalanine or tryptophan. The D gene is left open where the match is weak. Clone size is given for some rows only: seen once, a few or many times, or a class if the clone is expanded.

d_call j_call clone_size v_call cdr3_aa cdr3_nt
- TRBJ2-5 large TRBV7-3 CASSLVGGAQETQYF TGTGCCAGCAGCCTAGTAGGCGGCGCTCAAGAGACCCAGTACTTC
- TRBJ2-3 large TRBV27 CASSRTTAYTQYF TGTGCCAGCAGCCGGACGACCGCCTATACGCAGTATTTT
- TRBJ1-1 large TRBV7-3 CASSPGPGAATEAFF TGTGCCAGCAGCCCGGGGCCGGGGGCGGCCACTGAAGCTTTCTTT
- TRBJ2-7 large TRBV4-3 CASSHRTDSYEQYF TGCGCCAGCAGCCACCGGACTGACTCCTACGAGCAGTACTTC
TRBD1 TRBJ2-4 large TRBV28 CASTSPVTGWGIQYF TGTGCCAGCACGAGTCCGGTGACAGGGTGGGGCATTCAGTACTTC
TRBD1 TRBJ2-5 large TRBV7-9 CASSPDRVIETQYF TGTGCCAGCAGCCCGGACAGGGTTATTGAGACCCAGTACTTC
- TRBJ2-5 medium-sized TRBV29-1 CSVVGPGEGETQYF TGCAGCGTTGTCGGGCCAGGGGAGGGGGAGACCCAGTACTTC
TRBD1 TRBJ2-3 medium-sized TRBV20-1 CGYDRGLTDTQYF TGCGGCTATGACAGGGGGCTCACAGATACGCAGTATTTT
- TRBJ2-1 medium-sized TRBV28 CASSTRESYNEQFF TGTGCCAGCAGTACCAGAGAATCCTACAATGAGCAGTTCTTC
TRBD2 TRBJ2-7 - TRBV28 CASSSRYGGRAAEQYF TGTGCCAGCAGTTCGCGGTACGGCGGGAGGGCCGCCGAGCAGTACTTC
TRBD2 TRBJ2-1 large TRBV7-9 CASSSRGLAGAHNEQFF TGTGCCAGCAGCTCCCGAGGACTAGCGGGAGCTCACAATGAGCAGTTCTTC
- TRBJ1-6 large TRBV10-3 CASGAGGNSPLHF TGTGCCAGCGGCGCAGGAGGTAATTCACCCCTCCACTTT